This record concerns one TCR beta chain sequence. Sequencing used immunoSEQ multiplex PCR; TCRdb keeps in-frame clones, though not all of them. Of more than 1 million clones listed, about 80% are singletons. Germline CDR1 SNHLY, CDR2 FYNNEI. Unmatched junction bases numbered 3, after V lost 6 bases and J lost 2 bases. There are 14 residues in the CDR3. These data come from a study of shared clonotypes between healthy human individuals. As for the study in general: CD4 naive and memory got three plates each, CD8 naive two, CD8 memory one.

The specimen sequenced was memory CD4+ T cells from PBMCs. Subset defined: CD45RA-negative fraction. This sequence was found in a man aged 18 to 35 in good health. Some clones in this sample may be carry-over from other donors' samples. J is TRBJ1-3 and V is TRBV2; TRBD1 aligns across 8 bases. CDR3 sequence reads: CASRAQGAGNTIYF. CDR3 sequence (DNA): TGTGCCAGCAGAGCACAGGGGGCTGGAAACACCATATATTTT. The full variable domain, in which reference TRBV2 and TRBJ1-3 provide the parts outside the CDR3, is EPEVTQTPSHQVTQMGQEVILRCVPISNHLYFYWYRQILGQKVEFLVSFYNNEISEKSEIFDDQFSVERPDGSNFTLKIRSTKLEDSAMYFCASRAQGAGNTIYFGEGSWLTVV.